The rows below give T cell receptor beta chains drawn from one sample of a study of OX40 agonist ivuxolimab in advanced cancers. The repertoire was sequenced with immunoSEQ multiplex PCR; TCRdb's copy has only in-frame clones and lacks some. Of tens of thousands of clones in the sample, roughly 87% were seen once. The specimen was CD4+ or CD8+ T cells sorted from blood, collected in a trial of the OX40 agonist ivuxolimab. All receptors come from an adult with an advanced solid tumor such as melanoma, head and neck, liver or kidney cancer. CDR3s include the opening cysteine and the closing phenylalanine or tryptophan. A D gene is named only where the DNA matches it firmly. Clone size is stated in some rows and not others, as once, few, many or a class when expanded.

v_gene	abundance	d_gene	j_gene	CDR3aa	CDR3nt
TRBV5-4	.	.	TRBJ2-1	CASSLSLDRDEQFF	TGTGCCAGCAGCTTGTCCCTGGATAGGGATGAGCAGTTCTTC
TRBV6-1	few	.	TRBJ2-7	CASSELSEQYF	TGTGCCAGCAGTGAATTGAGCGAGCAGTACTTC
TRBV7-8	.	TRBD1	TRBJ1-4	CASSLRGLRPNEKLFF	TGTGCCAGCAGCCTAAGGGGGCTGAGGCCTAATGAAAAACTGTTTTTT
TRBV5-4	many	.	TRBJ2-7	CASSLGGGVTSYEQYF	TGTGCCAGCAGCTTGGGTGGAGGAGTTACTTCCTACGAGCAGTACTTC
TRBV7-2	.	.	TRBJ2-5	CASSLSPGSETQYF	TGTGCCAGCAGCTTATCACCCGGCTCGGAGACCCAGTACTTC
TRBV2	.	.	TRBJ1-4	CASGQVEKLFF	TGTGCCAGCGGACAAGTTGAAAAACTGTTTTTT
TRBV12-5	.	.	TRBJ1-5	CASALTGLAKGGNQPQHF	TGTGCTAGTGCCCTCACGGGCTTAGCAAAGGGTGGCAATCAGCCCCAGCATTTT
TRBV29-1	.	.	TRBJ1-1	CSAEKTGSNTEAFF	TGCAGCGCCGAGAAAACAGGGTCGAACACTGAAGCTTTCTTT
TRBV9	.	.	TRBJ1-6	CASSVSVSPLHF	TGTGCCAGCAGCGTATCGGTGTCACCCCTCCACTTT
TRBV6-1	.	.	TRBJ1-2	CASSESDRRGYTF	TGTGCCAGCAGTGAATCAGACAGGCGTGGCTACACCTTC
TRBV4-2	.	.	TRBJ2-2	CASSQERTNTGELFF	TGTGCCAGCAGCCAAGAAAGGACGAACACCGGGGAGCTGTTTTTT
TRBV6-6	.	.	TRBJ2-1	CASSYERMDNEQFF	TGTGCCAGCAGTTACGAGAGGATGGACAATGAGCAGTTCTTC
TRBV6-1	.	.	TRBJ2-5	CASTYGQNQETQYF	TGTGCCAGCACCTACGGACAGAACCAAGAGACCCAGTACTTC
TRBV4-3	.	TRBD2	TRBJ2-7	CASSQEVTSGSYRSYEQYF	TGCGCCAGCAGCCAAGAAGTAACTAGCGGGAGTTATCGCTCCTACGAGCAGTACTTC
TRBV5-1	.	.	TRBJ2-2	CASSLLRTNTGELFF	TGCGCCAGCAGCTTGCTGCGAACGAACACCGGGGAGCTGTTTTTT
TRBV2	.	TRBD1	TRBJ1-2	CASTRGTGGNYGYTF	TGTGCCAGCACTAGGGGGACAGGGGGGAATTATGGCTACACCTTC
TRBV5-1	.	TRBD2	TRBJ2-5	CASSSGLAGVSETQYF	TGCGCCAGCAGCTCCGGACTAGCGGGGGTTTCAGAGACCCAGTACTTC
TRBV19	.	.	TRBJ1-4	CASSMRAATNEKLFF	TGTGCCAGTAGTATGAGGGCCGCAACTAATGAAAAACTGTTTTTT
TRBV6-1	.	.	TRBJ2-3	CASSYTQDTQYF	TGTGCCAGCAGTTATACGCAAGATACGCAGTATTTT
TRBV19	.	TRBD1	TRBJ1-6	CASSIQGGSPLHF	TGTGCCAGTAGTATCCAGGGGGGATCACCCCTCCACTTT
TRBV19	.	.	TRBJ2-2	CATSGTVNTGELFF	TGTGCCACCTCCGGGACCGTGAACACCGGGGAGCTGTTTTTT
TRBV10-3	.	.	TRBJ2-5	CAIRNTETQYF	TGTGCCATCAGGAACACGGAGACCCAGTACTTC
TRBV23-1	.	.	TRBJ1-2	CASSQLWETNYGYTF	TGCGCCAGCAGTCAATTATGGGAGACTAACTATGGCTACACCTTC
TRBV2	.	TRBD1	TRBJ1-3	CASDPLQGDGNTIYF	TGTGCCAGCGACCCACTACAGGGGGACGGAAACACCATATATTTT
TRBV27	.	TRBD1	TRBJ1-5	CASRPGQGRYQPQHF	TGTGCCAGTAGACCGGGACAGGGGAGATATCAGCCCCAGCATTTT
TRBV27	few	.	TRBJ2-7	CASSFLHEQYF	TGTGCCAGCAGCTTCCTACACGAGCAGTACTTC
TRBV16	.	.	TRBJ1-1	CASSQSIGVSSGACFF	TGTGCCAGCAGCCAATCGATAGGGGTTAGTTCCGGGGCGTGTTTCTTT
TRBV19	.	.	TRBJ1-6	CASSIGGYNSPLHF	TGTGCCAGTAGTATCGGGGGCTATAATTCACCCCTCCACTTT
TRBV6-6	.	.	TRBJ1-3	CASSYGGSGNTIYF	TGTGCCAGCAGTTACGGAGGGAGCGGAAACACCATATATTTT
TRBV5-1	.	.	TRBJ2-4	CASSLAMSGNIQYF	TGCGCCAGCAGCTTGGCCATGTCGGGAAACATTCAGTACTTC
TRBV29-1	.	TRBD1	TRBJ1-1	CSVAPTGGFDTEAFF	TGCAGCGTTGCACCGACAGGGGGCTTCGACACTGAAGCTTTCTTT
TRBV7-9	.	.	TRBJ2-7	CASRQGGTSYEQYF	TGTGCCAGCAGACAGGGAGGAACTTCCTACGAGCAGTACTTC
TRBV30	once	.	TRBJ1-2	CAWNPGASYGYTF	TGTGCCTGGAATCCAGGGGCTAGCTATGGCTACACCTTC
TRBV2	.	.	TRBJ1-4	CASSAGPRGEKLFF	TGTGCCAGCAGTGCGGGACCGAGAGGTGAAAAACTGTTTTTT
TRBV5-1	.	TRBD1	TRBJ2-7	CASSFPGQGDEQYF	TGCGCCAGCAGCTTTCCGGGACAGGGTGACGAGCAGTACTTC
TRBV5-6	.	.	TRBJ1-3	CASSLVGGGFGNTIYF	TGTGCCAGCAGCTTGGTTGGGGGAGGTTTTGGAAACACCATATATTTT
TRBV6-4	.	.	TRBJ2-1	CASSDTNRVTEQFF	TGTGCCAGCAGTGACACTAACAGGGTCACGGAGCAGTTCTTC
TRBV5-1	once	.	TRBJ2-2	CASSLLTGELFF	TGCGCCAGCAGCTTATTGACCGGGGAGCTGTTTTTT
TRBV29-1	.	.	TRBJ2-7	CSAITDKSYEQYF	TGCAGCGCCATAACCGACAAGTCCTACGAGCAGTACTTC
TRBV9	.	.	TRBJ1-2	CASSVVVNWALATNYGYTF	TGTGCCAGCAGCGTAGTTGTGAATTGGGCCTTGGCGACTAACTATGGCTACACCTTC
TRBV2	.	TRBD1	TRBJ2-7	CASDRGRVLTYEQYF	TGTGCCAGTGACAGGGGAAGGGTCCTGACCTACGAGCAGTACTTC
TRBV6-5	few	TRBD1	TRBJ1-5	CASTTGGNQPQHF	TGTGCCAGTACTACAGGGGGCAATCAGCCCCAGCATTTT
TRBV27	.	.	TRBJ2-7	CASSPTRDGLYEQYF	TGTGCCAGCAGTCCCACCCGGGACGGGCTCTACGAGCAGTACTTC
TRBV5-1	.	.	TRBJ2-2	CASSLGLATGELFF	TGCGCCAGCAGCCTGGGACTCGCCACCGGGGAGCTGTTTTTT
TRBV27	.	.	TRBJ2-7	CASSLLGYEQYF	TGTGCCAGCAGTTTATTGGGCTACGAGCAGTACTTC
TRBV11-2	.	TRBD1	TRBJ2-3	CASSSNRGTDTQYF	TGTGCCAGCAGCTCGAACAGGGGAACAGATACGCAGTATTTT
TRBV7-2	.	TRBD1	TRBJ2-1	CASSLLTGGSYNEQFF	TGTGCCAGCAGCTTACTGACAGGGGGCTCCTACAATGAGCAGTTCTTC
TRBV2	.	.	TRBJ2-4	CASSELSAKNIQYF	TGTGCCAGCAGTGAACTTTCAGCCAAAAACATTCAGTACTTC
TRBV7-3	.	.	TRBJ1-1	CASSPEAAQGTAFF	TGTGCCAGCAGCCCGGAGGCAGCCCAGGGGACAGCTTTCTTT
TRBV7-9	.	.	TRBJ1-1	CASSFGSTEAFF	TGTGCCAGCAGCTTCGGAAGCACTGAAGCTTTCTTT